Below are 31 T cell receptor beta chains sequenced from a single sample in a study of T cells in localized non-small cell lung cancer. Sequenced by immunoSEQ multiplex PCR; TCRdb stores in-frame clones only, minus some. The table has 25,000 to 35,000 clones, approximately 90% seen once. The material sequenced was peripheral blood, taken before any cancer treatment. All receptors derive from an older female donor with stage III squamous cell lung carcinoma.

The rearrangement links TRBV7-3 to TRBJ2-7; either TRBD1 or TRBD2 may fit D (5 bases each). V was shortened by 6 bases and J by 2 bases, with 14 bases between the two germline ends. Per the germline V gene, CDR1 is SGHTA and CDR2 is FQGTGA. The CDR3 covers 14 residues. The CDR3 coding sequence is TGTGCCAGCAGTTCCGGGACGGCCCCCTACGAGCAGTACTTC. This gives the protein CASSSGTAPYEQYF.

The CDR3 region has the DNA TGTGCCAGCAGCTCACCACCAGGTGGTAGCGGAGCAGACAATGAGCAGTTCTTC. Translation gives CASSSPPGGSGADNEQFF. The chain recombines TRBV7-9 with TRBJ2-1; D may be TRBD2 (6 bases). Germline assignment: CDR1 SEHNR and CDR2 FQNEAQ (reference sequence). The CDR3 length is 18 residues. The germline V and J ends were trimmed by 4 bases and 5 bases, with 24 bases remaining between them.

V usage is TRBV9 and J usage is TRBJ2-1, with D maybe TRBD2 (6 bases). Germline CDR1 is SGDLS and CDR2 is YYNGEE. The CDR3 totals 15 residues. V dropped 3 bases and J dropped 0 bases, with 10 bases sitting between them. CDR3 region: CASSATGDSYNEQFF. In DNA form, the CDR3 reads TGTGCCAGCAGCGCGACGGGAGACTCCTACAATGAGCAGTTCTTC.

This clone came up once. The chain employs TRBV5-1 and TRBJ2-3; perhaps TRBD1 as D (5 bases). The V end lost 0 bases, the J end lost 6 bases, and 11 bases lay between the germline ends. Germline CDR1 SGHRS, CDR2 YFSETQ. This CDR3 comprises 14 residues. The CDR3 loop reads CASSLDLSGDTQYF. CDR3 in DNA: TGCGCCAGCAGCTTGGACCTGTCAGGGGATACGCAGTATTTT.

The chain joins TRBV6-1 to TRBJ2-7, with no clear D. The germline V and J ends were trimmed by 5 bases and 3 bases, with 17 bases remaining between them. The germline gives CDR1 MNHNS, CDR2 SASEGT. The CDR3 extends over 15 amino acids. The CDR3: CASSPEVGLGYEQYF. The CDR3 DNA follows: TGTGCCAGCAGTCCCGAAGTGGGCTTGGGCTACGAGCAGTACTTC.

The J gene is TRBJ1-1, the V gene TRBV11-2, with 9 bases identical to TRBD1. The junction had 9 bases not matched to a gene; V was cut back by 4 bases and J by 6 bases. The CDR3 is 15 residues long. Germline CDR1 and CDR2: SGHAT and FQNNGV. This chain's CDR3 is CASSSVQGAMAEAFF. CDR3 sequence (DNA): TGTGCCAGCAGCTCCGTACAGGGGGCGATGGCTGAAGCTTTCTTT.

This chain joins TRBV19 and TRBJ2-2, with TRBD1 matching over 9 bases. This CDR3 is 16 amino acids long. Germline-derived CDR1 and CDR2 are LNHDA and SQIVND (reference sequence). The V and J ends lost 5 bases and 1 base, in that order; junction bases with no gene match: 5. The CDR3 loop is CASSLNRGLNTGELFF. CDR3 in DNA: TGTGCCAGTAGTTTAAACAGGGGGCTGAACACCGGGGAGCTGTTTTTT.

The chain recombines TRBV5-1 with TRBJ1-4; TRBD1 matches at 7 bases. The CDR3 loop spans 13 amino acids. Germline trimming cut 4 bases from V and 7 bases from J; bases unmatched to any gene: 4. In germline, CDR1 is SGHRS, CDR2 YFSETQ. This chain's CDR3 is CASSLDRAEKLFF. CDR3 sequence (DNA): TGCGCCAGCAGCCTCGACAGGGCTGAAAAACTGTTTTTT.

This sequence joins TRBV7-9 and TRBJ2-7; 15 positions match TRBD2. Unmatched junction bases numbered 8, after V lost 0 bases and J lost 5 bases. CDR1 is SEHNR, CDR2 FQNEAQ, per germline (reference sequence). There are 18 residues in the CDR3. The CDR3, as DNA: TGTGCCAGCAGCTTAGCTCCCGGACTAGCGGGAGGGCCCCACGAGCAGTACTTC. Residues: CASSLAPGLAGGPHEQYF.

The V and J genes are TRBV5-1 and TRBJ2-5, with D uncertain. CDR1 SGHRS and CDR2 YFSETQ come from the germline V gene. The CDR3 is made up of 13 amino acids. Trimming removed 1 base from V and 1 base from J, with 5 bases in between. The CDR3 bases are TGCGCCAGCAGCTTGTTAGCCCAAGAGACCCAGTACTTC. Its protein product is CASSLLAQETQYF.

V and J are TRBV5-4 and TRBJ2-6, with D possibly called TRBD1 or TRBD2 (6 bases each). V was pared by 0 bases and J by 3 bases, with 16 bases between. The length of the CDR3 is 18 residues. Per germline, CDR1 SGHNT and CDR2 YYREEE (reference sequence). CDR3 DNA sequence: TGTGCCAGCAGCTTGGCTAGGGGGTGGGAGGATGGGGCCAACGTCCTGACTTTC. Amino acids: CASSLARGWEDGANVLTF.

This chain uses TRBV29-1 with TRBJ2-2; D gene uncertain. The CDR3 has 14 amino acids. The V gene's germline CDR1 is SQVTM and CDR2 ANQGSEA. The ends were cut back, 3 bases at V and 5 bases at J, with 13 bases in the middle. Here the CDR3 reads CSVEGETRTGELFF. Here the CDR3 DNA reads TGCAGCGTTGAGGGTGAAACCAGAACCGGGGAGCTGTTTTTT.

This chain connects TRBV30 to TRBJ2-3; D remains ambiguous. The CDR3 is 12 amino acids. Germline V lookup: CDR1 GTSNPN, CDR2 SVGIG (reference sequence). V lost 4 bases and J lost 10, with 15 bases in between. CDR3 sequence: CAWTYTHSAQYF. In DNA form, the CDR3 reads TGTGCCTGGACATACACCCACAGTGCGCAGTATTTT.

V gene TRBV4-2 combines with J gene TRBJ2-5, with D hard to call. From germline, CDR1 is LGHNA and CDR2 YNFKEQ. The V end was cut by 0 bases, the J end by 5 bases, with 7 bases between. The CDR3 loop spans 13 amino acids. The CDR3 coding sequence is TGTGCCAGCAGCCAAGATCCGAAGGAGACCCAGTACTTC. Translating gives CASSQDPKETQYF.

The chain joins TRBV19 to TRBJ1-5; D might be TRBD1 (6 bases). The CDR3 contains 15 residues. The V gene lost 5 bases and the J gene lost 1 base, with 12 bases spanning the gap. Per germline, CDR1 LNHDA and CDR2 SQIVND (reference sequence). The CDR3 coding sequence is TGTGCCAGTAGTTTCGGACAGACAAGCAATCAGCCCCAGCATTTT. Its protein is CASSFGQTSNQPQHF.

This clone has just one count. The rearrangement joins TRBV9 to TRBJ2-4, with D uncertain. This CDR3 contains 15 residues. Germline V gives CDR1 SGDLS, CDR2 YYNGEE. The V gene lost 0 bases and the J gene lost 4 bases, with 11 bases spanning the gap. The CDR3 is CASSVEGSLKNIQYF. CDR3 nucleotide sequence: TGTGCCAGCAGCGTAGAGGGCAGCCTAAAAAACATTCAGTACTTC.

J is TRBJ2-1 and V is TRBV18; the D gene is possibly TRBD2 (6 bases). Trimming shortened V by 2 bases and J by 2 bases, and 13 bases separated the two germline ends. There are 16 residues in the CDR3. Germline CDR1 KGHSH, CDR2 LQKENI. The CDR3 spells CASSPGERAAYNEQFF. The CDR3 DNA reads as TGTGCCAGCTCACCAGGGGAGCGGGCCGCCTACAATGAGCAGTTCTTC.

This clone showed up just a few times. The CDR3 DNA is TGCGCCAGCAGCCCGGGACAGGGGGCCCTGAACACTGAAGCTTTCTTT. This translates into CASSPGQGALNTEAFF. The rearrangement uses TRBV5-1 and TRBJ1-1; 12 nucleotides align to TRBD1. This CDR3 contains 16 residues. V gave up 4 bases and J gave up 0 bases; unmatched junction bases: 4. CDR1 and CDR2 (germline): SGHRS, YFSETQ.

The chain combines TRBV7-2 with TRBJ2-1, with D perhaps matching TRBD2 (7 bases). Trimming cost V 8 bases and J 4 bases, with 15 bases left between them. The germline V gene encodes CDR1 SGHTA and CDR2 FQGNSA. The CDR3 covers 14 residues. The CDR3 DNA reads TGTGCCAGCCTGAGGGGGGGAGGGTACAATGAGCAGTTCTTC. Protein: CASLRGGGYNEQFF.

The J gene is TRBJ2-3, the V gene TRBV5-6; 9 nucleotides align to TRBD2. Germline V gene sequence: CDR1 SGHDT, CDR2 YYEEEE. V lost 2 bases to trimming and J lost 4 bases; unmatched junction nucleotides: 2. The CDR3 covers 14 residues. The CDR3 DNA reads TGTGCCAGCAGCTTTAGCGGGAGTCCAGATACGCAGTATTTT. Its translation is CASSFSGSPDTQYF.

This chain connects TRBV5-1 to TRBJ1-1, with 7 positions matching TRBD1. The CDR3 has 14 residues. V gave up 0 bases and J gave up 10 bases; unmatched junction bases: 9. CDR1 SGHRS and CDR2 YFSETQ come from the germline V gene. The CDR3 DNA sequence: TGCGCCAGCAGCTTGGAAGGGGGCCGGCCGAGAGCTTTCTTT. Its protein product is CASSLEGGRPRAFF.

The CDR3 protein is CASSITRSRISGANVLTF. CDR3 nucleotide sequence: TGTGCCAGTAGTATAACCAGGTCCCGAATCTCTGGGGCCAACGTCCTGACTTTC. This chain connects TRBV19 to TRBJ2-6; no clear D gene. Germline V gives CDR1 LNHDA, CDR2 SQIVND (reference sequence). This CDR3 spans 18 amino acids. V was trimmed by 2 bases and J by 0 bases, leaving 14 bases between them.

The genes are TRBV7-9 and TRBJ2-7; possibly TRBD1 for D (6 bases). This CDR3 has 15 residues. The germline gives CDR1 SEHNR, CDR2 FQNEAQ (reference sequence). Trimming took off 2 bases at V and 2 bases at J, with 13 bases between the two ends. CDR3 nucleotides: TGTGCCAGCAGCTTAAAGTCAGGGGTTCCCTACGAGCAGTACTTC. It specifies CASSLKSGVPYEQYF.

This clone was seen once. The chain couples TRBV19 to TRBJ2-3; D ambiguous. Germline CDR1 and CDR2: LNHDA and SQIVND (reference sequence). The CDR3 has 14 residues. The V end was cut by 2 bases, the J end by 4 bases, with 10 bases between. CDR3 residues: CASSISQESDTQYF. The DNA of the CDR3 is TGTGCCAGTAGTATATCCCAGGAATCAGATACGCAGTATTTT.

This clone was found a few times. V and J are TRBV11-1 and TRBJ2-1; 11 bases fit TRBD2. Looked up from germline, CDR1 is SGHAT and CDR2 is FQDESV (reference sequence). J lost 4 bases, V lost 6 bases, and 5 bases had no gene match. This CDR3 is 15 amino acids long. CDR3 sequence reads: CASSLGLAEYNEQFF. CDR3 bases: TGTGCCAGCAGTTTGGGACTAGCGGAGTACAATGAGCAGTTCTTC.

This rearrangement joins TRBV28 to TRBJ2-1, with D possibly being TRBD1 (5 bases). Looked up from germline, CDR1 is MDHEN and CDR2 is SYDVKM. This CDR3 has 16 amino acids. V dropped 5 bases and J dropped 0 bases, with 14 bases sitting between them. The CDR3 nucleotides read TGTGCCAGCAGTCTCCTATCAGGGATCTCCTACAATGAGCAGTTCTTC. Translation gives CASSLLSGISYNEQFF.

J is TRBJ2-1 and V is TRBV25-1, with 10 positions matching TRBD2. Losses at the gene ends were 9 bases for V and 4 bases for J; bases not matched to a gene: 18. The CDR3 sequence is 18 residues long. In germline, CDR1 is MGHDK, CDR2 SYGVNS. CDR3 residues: CASSTLQERGGLYNEQFF. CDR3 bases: TGTGCCAGTTCTACCTTACAGGAGCGGGGGGGACTATACAATGAGCAGTTCTTC. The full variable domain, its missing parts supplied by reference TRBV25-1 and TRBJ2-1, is EADIYQTPRYLVIGTGKKITLECSQTMGHDKMYWYQQDPGMELHLIHYSYGVNSTEKGDLSSESTVSRIRTEHFPLTLESARPSHTSQYLCASSTLQERGGLYNEQFFGPGTRLTVL.

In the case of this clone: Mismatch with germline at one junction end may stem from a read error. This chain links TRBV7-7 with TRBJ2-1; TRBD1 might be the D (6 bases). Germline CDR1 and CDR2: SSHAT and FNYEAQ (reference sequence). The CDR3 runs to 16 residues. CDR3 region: CASSLDRFGSYNEQFF. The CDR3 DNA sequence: TGTGCTAGCAGCCTCGACAGGTTCGGCTCCTACAATGAGCAGTTCTTC.

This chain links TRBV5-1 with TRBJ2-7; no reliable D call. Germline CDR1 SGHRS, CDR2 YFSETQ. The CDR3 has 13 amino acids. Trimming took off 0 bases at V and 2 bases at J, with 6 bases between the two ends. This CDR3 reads CASSLDRAYEQYF. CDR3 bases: TGCGCCAGCAGCTTGGACCGAGCCTACGAGCAGTACTTC.

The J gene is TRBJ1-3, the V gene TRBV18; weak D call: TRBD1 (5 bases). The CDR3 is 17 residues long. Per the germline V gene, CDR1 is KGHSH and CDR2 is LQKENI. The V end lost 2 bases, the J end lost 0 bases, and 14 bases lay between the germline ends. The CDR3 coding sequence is TGTGCCAGCTCACCAAAGGGGAGTGCCGGCTCTGGAAACACCATATATTTT. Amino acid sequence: CASSPKGSAGSGNTIYF.

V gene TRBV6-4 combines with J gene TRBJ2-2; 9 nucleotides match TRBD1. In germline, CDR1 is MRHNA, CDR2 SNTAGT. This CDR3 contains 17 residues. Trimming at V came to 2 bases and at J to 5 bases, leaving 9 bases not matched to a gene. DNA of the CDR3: TGTGCCAGCAGTGACCGATACAACAGGGGGCGTACCGGGGAGCTGTTTTTT. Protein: CASSDRYNRGRTGELFF.